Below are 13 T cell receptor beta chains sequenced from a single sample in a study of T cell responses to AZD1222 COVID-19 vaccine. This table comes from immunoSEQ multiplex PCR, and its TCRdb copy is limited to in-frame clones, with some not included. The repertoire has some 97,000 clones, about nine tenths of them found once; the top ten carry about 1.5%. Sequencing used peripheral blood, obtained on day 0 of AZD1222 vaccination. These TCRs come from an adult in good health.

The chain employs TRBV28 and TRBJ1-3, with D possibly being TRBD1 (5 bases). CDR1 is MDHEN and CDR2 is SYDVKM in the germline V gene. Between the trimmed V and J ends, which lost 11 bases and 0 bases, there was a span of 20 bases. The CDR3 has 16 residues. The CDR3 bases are TGTGCCTCGCAACCTGCGGGGGAAATCTCTGGAAACACCATATATTTT. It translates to CASQPAGEISGNTIYF.

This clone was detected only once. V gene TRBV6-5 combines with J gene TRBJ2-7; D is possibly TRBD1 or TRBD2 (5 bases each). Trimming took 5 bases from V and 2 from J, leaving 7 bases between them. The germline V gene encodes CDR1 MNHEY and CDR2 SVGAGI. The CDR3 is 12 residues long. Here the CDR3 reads CASSQGAYEQYF. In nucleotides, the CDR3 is TGTGCCAGCAGTCAGGGAGCCTACGAGCAGTACTTC.

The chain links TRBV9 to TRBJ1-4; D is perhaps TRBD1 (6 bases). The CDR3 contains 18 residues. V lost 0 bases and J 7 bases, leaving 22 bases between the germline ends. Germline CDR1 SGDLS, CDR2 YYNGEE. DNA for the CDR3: TGTGCCAGCAGCGTAGGAGGTGGGGGGCGGTTCGTGGGTGAAAAACTGTTTTTT. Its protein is CASSVGGGGRFVGEKLFF.

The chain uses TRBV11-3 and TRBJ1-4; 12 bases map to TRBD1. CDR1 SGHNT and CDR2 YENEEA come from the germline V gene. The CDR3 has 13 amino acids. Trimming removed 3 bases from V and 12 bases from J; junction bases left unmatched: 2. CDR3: CASSLGQGAELFF. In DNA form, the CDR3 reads TGTGCCAGCAGCTTGGGACAGGGGGCGGAACTGTTTTTT.

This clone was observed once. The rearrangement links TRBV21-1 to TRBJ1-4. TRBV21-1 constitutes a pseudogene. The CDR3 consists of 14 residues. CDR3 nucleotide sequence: TGTGCCAGCACCAAGATTGGAGATTACGAAAAACTGTTTTTT. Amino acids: CASTKIGDYEKLFF.

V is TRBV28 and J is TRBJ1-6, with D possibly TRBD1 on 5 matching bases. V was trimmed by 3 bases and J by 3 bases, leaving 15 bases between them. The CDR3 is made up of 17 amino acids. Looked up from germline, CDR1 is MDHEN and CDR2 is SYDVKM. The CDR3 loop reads CASSLVRERYYNSPLHF. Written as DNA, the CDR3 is TGTGCCAGCAGTTTGGTCAGGGAACGATACTATAATTCACCCCTCCACTTT.

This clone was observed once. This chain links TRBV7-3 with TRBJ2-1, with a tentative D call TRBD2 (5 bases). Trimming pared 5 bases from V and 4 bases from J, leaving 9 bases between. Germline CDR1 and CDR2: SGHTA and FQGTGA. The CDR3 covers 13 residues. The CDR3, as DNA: TGTGCCAGCAGCCAGGACTCATACAATGAGCAGTTCTTC. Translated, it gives CASSQDSYNEQFF.

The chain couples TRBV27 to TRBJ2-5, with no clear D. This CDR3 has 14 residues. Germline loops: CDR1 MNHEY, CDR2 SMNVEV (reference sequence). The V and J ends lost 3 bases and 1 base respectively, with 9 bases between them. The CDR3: CASSFRSSQETQYF. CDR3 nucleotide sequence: TGTGCCAGCAGTTTTAGGTCTTCCCAAGAGACCCAGTACTTC.

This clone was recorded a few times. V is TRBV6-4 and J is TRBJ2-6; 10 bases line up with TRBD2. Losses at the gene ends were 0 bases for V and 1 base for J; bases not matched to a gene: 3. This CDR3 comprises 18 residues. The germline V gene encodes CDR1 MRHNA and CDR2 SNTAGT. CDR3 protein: CASSDSPSGSSGANVLTF. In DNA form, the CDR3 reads TGTGCCAGCAGTGACTCTCCTAGCGGGAGTTCTGGGGCCAACGTCCTGACTTTC.

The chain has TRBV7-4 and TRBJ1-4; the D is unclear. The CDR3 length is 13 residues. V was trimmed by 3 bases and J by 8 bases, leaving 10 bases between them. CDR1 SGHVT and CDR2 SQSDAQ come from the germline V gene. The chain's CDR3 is CASSLRKWEKLFF. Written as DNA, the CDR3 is TGTGCCAGCAGCTTGAGGAAGTGGGAAAAACTGTTTTTT.

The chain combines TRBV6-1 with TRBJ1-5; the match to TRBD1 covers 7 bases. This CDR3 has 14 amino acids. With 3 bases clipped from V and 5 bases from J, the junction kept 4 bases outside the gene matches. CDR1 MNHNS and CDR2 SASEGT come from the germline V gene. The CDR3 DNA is TGTGCCAGCAGTGATGGGACAGTTTATCAGCCCCAGCATTTT. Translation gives CASSDGTVYQPQHF.

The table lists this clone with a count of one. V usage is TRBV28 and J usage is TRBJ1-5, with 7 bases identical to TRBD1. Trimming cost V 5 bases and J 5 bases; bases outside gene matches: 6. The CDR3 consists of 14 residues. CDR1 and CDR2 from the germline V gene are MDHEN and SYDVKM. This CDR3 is CASSAGQLDQPQHF. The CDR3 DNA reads TGTGCCAGCAGTGCGGGACAGCTAGATCAGCCCCAGCATTTT.

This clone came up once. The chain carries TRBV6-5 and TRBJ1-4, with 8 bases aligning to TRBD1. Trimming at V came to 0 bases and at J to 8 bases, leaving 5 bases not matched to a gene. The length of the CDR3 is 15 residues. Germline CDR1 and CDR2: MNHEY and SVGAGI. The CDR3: CASSYSPGGGEKLFF. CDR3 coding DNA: TGTGCCAGCAGTTACTCTCCAGGGGGCGGCGAAAAACTGTTTTTT.